This TCR beta chain came from a study of identifying expanded T cells in peripheral blood. Method: immunoSEQ multiplex PCR; TCRdb's copy keeps in-frame clones and lacks some. The data contain about 91,000 clones, approximately 88% of them singletons. The CDR3 runs to 12 residues. Germline assignment: CDR1 SGHRS and CDR2 YFSETQ. The ends were cut back, 1 base at V and 5 bases at J, with 7 bases in the middle. The sequence came from a person aged 18 to 75 in good health. Sequencing input: blood. The chain joins TRBV5-1 to TRBJ2-7; no clear D gene. The DNA for the CDR3 is TGCGCCAGCAGCTTGACTGGGGACGAGCAGTACTTC. This encodes CASSLTGDEQYF.